The T cell receptor beta chain described here comes from a study of T cell changes during pregnancy in multiple sclerosis. Produced via immunoSEQ multiplex PCR; TCRdb's table is partial and in-frame only. The sample lists tens of thousands of clones, less than 90% occurring once. Sample: CD4+ T cells from peripheral blood mononuclear cells, taken in the second trimester of pregnancy. The origin of this receptor is a female donor with multiple sclerosis, enrolled in a pregnancy study.

The CDR3 DNA sequence: TGTGCCAGCAGTTTATACGTGGGGGGGGGACAGGGGGTCTACACCTTC. This sequence encodes CASSLYVGGGQGVYTF. The chain has TRBV28 and TRBJ1-2, with 11 bases lining up with TRBD1. V shed 1 base, J shed 10 bases, and the junction held 11 bases outside the gene matches. CDR3 length: 16 residues. Looked up from germline, CDR1 is MDHEN and CDR2 is SYDVKM.